Below, 13 T cell receptor beta chains from the same sample are listed, as sequenced in a study of blood T cell repertoires in COVID-19. Profiling relied on immunoSEQ multiplex PCR, and the TCRdb table lists in-frame clones only, not all of them. In the table there are roughly 100,000 clones, under 90% of which are singletons. The sequencing input was peripheral blood. These receptors all come from a man older than 75 with acute or convalescent COVID-19.

This clone was observed a few times. The genes are TRBV19 and TRBJ2-7, with no clear D. The V end was cut by 4 bases, the J end by 0 bases, with 16 bases between. The CDR3 consists of 16 residues. The germline gives CDR1 LNHDA, CDR2 SQIVND (reference sequence). The CDR3 sequence is CASSTLQPGDSYEQYF. CDR3 coding DNA: TGTGCCAGTAGTACCCTCCAACCGGGTGACTCCTACGAGCAGTACTTC.

The rearrangement uses TRBV18 and TRBJ1-4, with D uncertain. CDR1 and CDR2 (germline): KGHSH, LQKENI. Trimming removed 5 bases at V and 4 bases at J, with 8 bases between. The CDR3 contains 13 residues. For the CDR3, the DNA is TGTGCCAGCTCATCCCTAAGTAATGAAAAACTGTTTTTT. It translates to CASSSLSNEKLFF.

This clone occurred once. V and J are TRBV2 and TRBJ2-5; 11 bases line up with TRBD1. The V and J ends lost 8 bases and 4 bases, in that order; junction bases with no gene match: 9. Germline CDR1 reads SNHLY; CDR2 reads FYNNEI. The CDR3 is 15 amino acids. CDR3 in DNA: TGTGCCAGCCGAGGACAGGGGGCCCGGGGAGAGACCCAGTACTTC. Translated, it gives CASRGQGARGETQYF.

The sample holds one count of this clone. The chain links TRBV28 to TRBJ1-2; 9 bases are a match to TRBD1. V was pared by 6 bases and J by 5 bases, with 10 bases of the junction left unmatched. This CDR3 region has 15 residues. Germline V gene lookup returns CDR1 MDHEN and CDR2 SYDVKM. DNA of the CDR3: TGTGCCAGCAGCCTCTCACAGGGGGCGATTTATGGCTACACCTTC. Encoded protein: CASSLSQGAIYGYTF.

The rearrangement joins TRBV6-5 to TRBJ2-1; D is unclear. Trimming shortened V by 5 bases and J by 15 bases, and 23 bases separated the two germline ends. The CDR3 length is 14 residues. The germline gives CDR1 MNHEY, CDR2 SVGAGI. The CDR3 sequence is CASSSLNIIVSLFF. In nucleotides, the CDR3 is TGTGCCAGCAGTAGTCTTAATATAATAGTAAGTTTGTTCTTC.

This sequence joins TRBV4-2 and TRBJ2-7, with D possibly TRBD2 on 6 matching bases. Germline V lookup: CDR1 LGHNA, CDR2 YNFKEQ. The CDR3 runs 17 residues. The V end was cut by 1 base, the J end by 4 bases, with 20 bases between. The CDR3 nucleotides read TGTGCCAGCAGCCAAGGACCCGATGGGCGGGATCAATACGAGCAGTACTTC. Translation gives CASSQGPDGRDQYEQYF.

The V and J genes are TRBV5-1 and TRBJ2-1; 8 bases map to TRBD1. The CDR3 consists of 13 residues. Germline values: CDR1 SGHRS, CDR2 YFSETQ. Trimming took 4 bases from V and 4 from J; bases not matched to a gene: 1. CDR3 in amino acids: CASSRDRYNEQFF. CDR3 coding DNA: TGCGCCAGCAGCCGGGACAGGTACAATGAGCAGTTCTTC.

The J gene is TRBJ2-7, the V gene TRBV18, with unresolved D. The germline V gene has CDR1 KGHSH and CDR2 LQKENI. The CDR3 contains 14 residues. Trimming removed 1 base at V and 1 base at J, with 8 bases between. The CDR3: CASSPRHGSYEQYF. CDR3 in DNA: TGTGCCAGCTCACCACGCCACGGGTCCTACGAGCAGTACTTC. Looking up the rest from reference TRBV18 and TRBJ2-7 gives the full variable domain: NAGVMQNPRHLVRRRGQEARLRCSPMKGHSHVYWYRQLPEEGLKFMVYLQKENIIDESGMPKERFSAEFPKEGPSILRIQQVVRGDSAAYFCASSPRHGSYEQYFGPGTRLTVT.

The chain has TRBV2 and TRBJ2-5, with D possibly being TRBD1 (5 bases). CDR1 is SNHLY and CDR2 is FYNNEI in the germline V gene. This CDR3 has 15 residues. The V and J ends lost 6 bases and 4 bases respectively, with 18 bases between them. CDR3 DNA sequence: TGTGCCAGCAGCAGGGTCTTTCGGTCGGGAGAGACCCAGTACTTC. It yields the protein CASSRVFRSGETQYF.

The V and J genes are TRBV24-1 and TRBJ2-3; the match to TRBD2 covers 11 bases. The V gene end was trimmed by 2 bases and the J gene end by 3 bases; junction bases not matched to a gene: 9. In germline, CDR1 is KGHDR, CDR2 SFDVKD. This CDR3 has 18 residues. CDR3 protein: CATSDSHRLAGRTDTQYF. DNA of the CDR3: TGTGCCACCAGTGATTCCCACCGACTAGCGGGAAGGACAGATACGCAGTATTTT.

The chain employs TRBV18 and TRBJ1-5; possibly TRBD1 for D (6 bases). This CDR3 has 13 amino acids. Trimming took off 3 bases at V and 5 bases at J, with 8 bases between the two ends. CDR1 and CDR2 (germline): KGHSH, LQKENI. For the CDR3, the DNA is TGTGCCAGCTCACCTCGGACAGATCAGCCCCAGCATTTT. Encoded protein: CASSPRTDQPQHF.

The chain has TRBV2 and TRBJ2-3, with 8 nucleotides matching TRBD1. Germline loops: CDR1 SNHLY, CDR2 FYNNEI. The J segment lost 0 bases and the V segment lost 7 bases, leaving 6 bases of the junction unmatched. The CDR3 consists of 15 residues. CDR3 loop: CASTYRQGSTDTQYF. CDR3 coding DNA: TGTGCCAGCACCTATAGACAGGGGAGCACAGATACGCAGTATTTT.

This clone was seen only a few times. The J gene is TRBJ2-7, the V gene TRBV25-1; 9 positions agree with TRBD1. Losses at the gene ends were 4 bases for V and 1 base for J; bases not matched to a gene: 5. Looked up from germline, CDR1 is MGHDK and CDR2 is SYGVNS. The CDR3 is made up of 15 amino acids. The CDR3 bases are TGTGCCAGCAGTGGTTCAGGGACAGGGTCCTACGAGCAGTACTTC. It codes for CASSGSGTGSYEQYF.